This entry features one T cell receptor (beta chain) sequence. Its antigen is not identified. CDR3 size: 13 residues. Germline lookup yields CDR1 MDHEN and CDR2 SYDVKM. These data originate in a study of T cells expressing NK-cell markers. At the level of the study: Seven of the eight sequenced donors were classified as HCMV-seropositive, and one was classified as seronegative. Study outcomes and limitations: Dominant NKG2C+ clonotypes made up roughly 1.0-8% of CD8+ T cells in roughly 6 donors. The CD3+CD56-NKG2C+ fraction was also led by these clonotypes in a handful of donors.

UMIs accompanied the 5'RACE template switching by which TCR beta cDNA was made. TCRdb reworked the 5' RACE reads into one entry per CDR3 protein, no DNA. This specimen shows 250,000 to 300,000 distinct CDR3 sequences; the ten leading clones hold roughly 4.2%. V usage is TRBV28 and J usage is TRBJ2-2; TCRdb names TRBD1, which stays unverified in the absence of DNA. Sequenced sample: blood T cells: a sorted CD56 or NKG2C T cell subset, CD4+ or CD8+ T cells, or bulk PBMC T cells (not recorded which). This receptor was identified in a woman between 18 and 70 years old in good health. The CDR3 loop is CASKTRGTGELFF. Full variable domain (remainder filled in from reference TRBV28 and TRBJ2-2): DVKVTQSSRYLVKRTGEKVFLECVQDMDHENMFWYRQDPGLGLRLIYFSYDVKMKEKGDIPEGYSVSREKKERFSLILESASTNQTSMYLCASKTRGTGELFFGEGSRLTVL.